Here is one T cell receptor (beta chain) with its context. The junction shows a germline mismatch at one end, possibly a read error. This entry belongs to a study of OX40 agonist ivuxolimab in advanced cancers. Using immunoSEQ multiplex PCR, the repertoire was profiled, and TCRdb retains in-frame clones only, with some absent. The table has 100,000 or so clones, 70% to 85% seen once. Per germline, CDR1 SSHAT and CDR2 FNYEAQ (reference sequence). The CDR3 has 14 amino acids. The chain uses TRBV7-7 and TRBJ2-1; 10 bases align to TRBD1. This receptor was taken from an adult with an advanced solid tumor such as melanoma, head and neck, liver or kidney cancer. This specimen was CD4+ or CD8+ T cells sorted from blood, taken in a trial of the OX40 agonist ivuxolimab. DNA for the CDR3: TGTGCTAGCAGCGATAGGACAGGGGGCAATGAGCAGTTCTTC. Its translation: CASSDRTGGNEQFF.